Below, 8 T cell receptor beta chains from the same sample are listed, as sequenced in a study of T cells in Graves' hyperthyroidism and ophthalmopathy. The investigators amplified TCR beta CDR3 regions from RNA transcripts. Carried out on the TCR CDR3, a first-round RT-PCR used the HTBI primer set. A single record per CDR3 protein comes from TCRdb applying MiXCR to the multiplex PCR reads. The sample contains hundreds of thousands of distinct CDR3 sequences, 12% to 15% of which appear only once. The sample taken for sequencing was blood. These receptors were obtained from a woman aged 18-30 years with Graves' hyperthyroidism.

This clonotype was found many times. The genes are TRBV7-9 and TRBJ2-5; 9 nucleotides agree with TRBD1. Germline V lookup: CDR1 SEHNR, CDR2 FQNEAQ (reference sequence). This CDR3 has 16 amino acids. Trimming took 5 bases from V and 0 from J; bases not matched to a gene: 7. This CDR3 is CASSPGTGLNQETQYF. The DNA of the CDR3 is TGTGCCAGCAGCCCCGGGACAGGGCTAAACCAAGAGACCCAGTACTTC.

This clonotype showed up many times. This chain uses TRBV3-1 with TRBJ1-1; 8 bases line up with TRBD1. V trimming: 2 bases; J trimming: 11 bases; junction bases outside the gene matches: 10. Germline CDR1 and CDR2: LGHDT and YNNKEL (reference sequence). This CDR3 is built from 14 residues. CDR3 amino acids: CASSQLGRGLEAFF. In nucleotides, the CDR3 is TGTGCCAGCAGCCAATTGGGCAGGGGGCTGGAGGCTTTCTTT.

CDR3 amino acids: CASSLKGHNEQFF. CDR3 DNA: TGTGCCAGCAGCTTGAAGGGACACAATGAGCAGTTCTTC. The J gene is TRBJ2-1, the V gene TRBV7-3; D is tentatively TRBD1 or TRBD2 (5 bases each). This CDR3 has 13 residues. Trimming left V 3 bases short and J 5 bases short, with 8 bases between. Germline loops: CDR1 SGHTA, CDR2 FQGTGA. Full variable domain (remainder filled in from reference TRBV7-3 and TRBJ2-1): GAGVSQTPSNKVTEKGKYVELRCDPISGHTALYWYRQSLGQGPEFLIYFQGTGAADDSGLPNDRFFAVRPEGSVSTLKIQRTERGDSAVYLCASSLKGHNEQFFGPGTRLTVL.

This clonotype appeared once. A much larger clone is a single base away; this may be a read error. The chain joins TRBV6-2 or TRBV6-3 to TRBJ1-1; D perhaps matches TRBD1 (6 bases). Germline lookup yields CDR1 MNHEY and CDR2 SVGEGT. V was pared by 2 bases and J by 3 bases, with 10 bases between. This CDR3 region has 14 residues. CDR3 region: CASSYGAGDTEAFF. CDR3 DNA: TGTGCCAGCAGTTACGGCGCAGGGGACACTGAAGCTTTCTTT.

In this sample, this clonotype turned up many times. This chain connects TRBV5-8 to TRBJ2-3; TRBD2 agrees at 10 bases. Trimming removed 0 bases from V and 1 base from J; junction bases left unmatched: 11. This CDR3 is built from 19 residues. CDR1 is SGHTS and CDR2 is YDEGEE in the germline V gene. Here the CDR3 reads CASSLAGGLAGEGTDTQYF. For the CDR3, the DNA is TGTGCCAGCAGCTTGGCCGGTGGGCTAGCGGGAGAGGGCACAGATACGCAGTATTTT.

This chain links TRBV6-5 with TRBJ2-7; 9 nucleotides agree with TRBD1. Germline loops: CDR1 MNHEY, CDR2 SVGAGI. The CDR3 is 15 residues long. V trimming: 4 bases; J trimming: 4 bases; junction bases outside the gene matches: 8. The CDR3: CASSLRPGTGYEQYF. The DNA of the CDR3 is TGTGCCAGCAGTTTAAGGCCCGGGACAGGGTACGAGCAGTACTTC.

This clonotype was detected many times. CDR3 in DNA: TGTGCCAGCAGCGTGGGACAGATGAACACTGAAGCTTTCTTT. Translation gives CASSVGQMNTEAFF. The chain joins TRBV9 to TRBJ1-1; TRBD1 aligns across 7 bases. The CDR3 consists of 14 residues. J gave up 0 bases and V 2 bases, and 1 base lay outside the gene matches. The germline V gene encodes CDR1 SGDLS and CDR2 YYNGEE.

This clonotype was counted at least ten times. V usage is TRBV30 and J usage is TRBJ1-2, with D perhaps TRBD1 (6 bases). Germline V CDR1 and CDR2: GTSNPN, SVGIG (reference sequence). The CDR3 is made up of 12 amino acids. The germline V and J ends were trimmed by 1 base and 13 bases, with 16 bases remaining between them. The DNA of the CDR3 is TGTGCCTGGAGTGGATACAGGGTCCGCCGCACCTTC. Its protein is CAWSGYRVRRTF.